This T cell receptor beta chain was documented in a study of OX40 agonist ivuxolimab in advanced cancers. Study background: Earlier treatment with anti-PD-1, anti-PD-L1 or anti-CTLA-4 was permitted, and less than 50% had received some. One patient with hepatocellular carcinoma and two with cutaneous melanoma, three in all, had partial responses. Study-wide results and limits: The mean number of expanded clones was higher in CD8+ T cells than in CD4+.

The CDR3 sequence is 15 residues long. J lost 4 bases, V lost 4 bases, and 11 bases had no gene match. Germline V CDR1 and CDR2: GTSNPN, SVGIG (reference sequence). This clone appeared a few times. The antigen is undetermined. Sequencing was performed with immunoSEQ multiplex PCR; in TCRdb, only in-frame clones are kept and a portion is missing. The table includes 55,000 to 90,000 clones, roughly 80% detected once. Autoimmune disease history or systemic immunosuppression led to patient exclusion. Material: CD4+ or CD8+ T cells sorted from blood, obtained in a trial of the OX40 agonist ivuxolimab. J is TRBJ1-1 and V is TRBV30, with TRBD1 matching over 8 bases. The source is an adult with an advanced solid tumor such as melanoma, head and neck, liver or kidney cancer. The CDR3 sequence: CAWKTGTGRGTEAFF. The CDR3, as DNA: TGTGCCTGGAAAACCGGGACAGGAAGGGGCACTGAAGCTTTCTTT. Full variable domain (remainder filled in from reference TRBV30 and TRBJ1-1): SQTIHQWPATLVQPVGSPLSLECTVEGTSNPNLYWYRQAAGRGLQLLFYSVGIGQISSEVPQNLSASRPQDRQFILSSKKLLLSDSGFYLCAWKTGTGRGTEAFFGQGTRLTVV.